The 16 T cell receptor beta chains reported below all come from one sample, sequenced in a study of blood T cell repertoires in COVID-19. Sequencing used immunoSEQ multiplex PCR; TCRdb keeps in-frame clones, though not all of them. Counted here are over 200,000 clones, around 80% occurring once; the ten biggest clones make up about 2%. Sequenced sample: peripheral blood. These receptors all come from a man aged 40-55 years who had recovered from COVID-19.

The genes are TRBV7-2 and TRBJ2-2; D is perhaps TRBD2 (6 bases). This CDR3 has 16 residues. Germline V CDR1 and CDR2: SGHTA, FQGNSA. The V gene lost 5 bases and the J gene lost 3 bases, with 16 bases spanning the gap. Here the CDR3 reads CASSRGLGRDTGELFF. For the CDR3, the DNA is TGTGCCAGCAGCCGGGGGTTGGGGCGCGACACCGGGGAGCTGTTTTTT.

J is TRBJ2-7 and V is TRBV5-6; TRBD1 matches 9 bases. After removal of 2 bases from V and 4 bases from J, the junction contained 7 bases not matched to a gene. Germline V gives CDR1 SGHDT, CDR2 YYEEEE. The CDR3 totals 15 residues. The CDR3 here is CASSLGTGNTYEQYF. CDR3 bases: TGTGCCAGCAGCTTAGGGACAGGGAATACTTACGAGCAGTACTTC.

Only one count was recorded for this clone. CDR3 nucleotide sequence: TGTGCCATCAGTGAGGGGACTAGTGCTGAGCAGTTCTTC. Amino acids: CAISEGTSAEQFF. V is TRBV10-3 and J is TRBJ2-1; TRBD2 matches 8 bases. The CDR3 covers 13 residues. Losses at the gene ends were 2 bases for V and 9 bases for J; bases not matched to a gene: 3. CDR1 and CDR2 from the germline V gene are ENHRY and SYGVKD.

This clone occurred a few times. The rearrangement links TRBV2 to TRBJ2-1, with 9 bases matching TRBD2. CDR1 and CDR2 from the germline V gene are SNHLY and FYNNEI. This CDR3 has 14 amino acids. V trimming: 6 bases; J trimming: 5 bases; junction bases outside the gene matches: 5. The CDR3: CASRSTSGHNEQFF. In DNA, the CDR3 is TGTGCCAGCAGAAGCACTAGCGGGCACAATGAGCAGTTCTTC.

This sequence joins TRBV7-6 and TRBJ1-4; 7 bases agree with TRBD1. With 5 bases clipped from V and 7 bases from J, the junction kept 10 bases outside the gene matches. Germline CDR1 is SGHVS and CDR2 is FNYEAQ. CDR3 length: 15 residues. In nucleotides, the CDR3 is TGTGCCAGCAGCGCGAGACAGGGAGGCAGTGAAAAACTGTTTTTT. The encoded protein is CASSARQGGSEKLFF.

The rearrangement links TRBV5-1 to TRBJ1-2; 9 bases are shared with TRBD1. The CDR3 is 17 residues long. Trimming cost V 3 bases and J 5 bases; bases outside gene matches: 14. Germline V gives CDR1 SGHRS, CDR2 YFSETQ. The CDR3, as DNA: TGCGCCAGCAGCTCCAACAGGGGGCTTTTTGATTCTTATGGCTACACCTTC. It encodes CASSSNRGLFDSYGYTF.

This rearrangement joins TRBV7-8 to TRBJ2-3; 8 bases agree with TRBD2. The V segment lost 2 bases and the J segment 4 bases; nucleotides outside the gene matches: 2. The CDR3 extends over 14 amino acids. Germline assignment: CDR1 SGHVS and CDR2 FQNEAQ. CDR3 DNA sequence: TGTGCCAGCAGCTTACGGGGGGGAGCAGATACGCAGTATTTT. Translating it yields CASSLRGGADTQYF.

V is TRBV9 and J is TRBJ2-7; weak D call: TRBD1 (5 bases). Germline values: CDR1 SGDLS, CDR2 YYNGEE. V was pared by 0 bases and J by 5 bases, with 9 bases between. This CDR3 region has 13 residues. In nucleotides, the CDR3 is TGTGCCAGCAGCGTAGAGTCAGGGAACGAGCAGTACTTC. Amino acid sequence: CASSVESGNEQYF.

V is TRBV5-4 and J is TRBJ1-6; 11 positions match TRBD1. CDR3 size: 15 residues. Germline V gene data show CDR1 as SGHNT and CDR2 as YYREEE (reference sequence). The V segment lost 6 bases and the J segment 7 bases; nucleotides outside the gene matches: 6. The CDR3 DNA follows: TGTGCCAGCAAACCGGGACAGGGGGTCAATTCACCCCTCCACTTT. It yields the protein CASKPGQGVNSPLHF. Using reference TRBV5-4 and TRBJ1-6 for the parts outside the CDR3, the full variable domain is ETGVTQSPTHLIKTRGQQVTLRCSSQSGHNTVSWYQQALGQGPQFIFQYYREEENGRGNFPPRFSGLQFPNYSSELNVNALELDDSALYLCASKPGQGVNSPLHFGNGTRLTVT.

The chain is built from TRBV30 and TRBJ2-2, with 7 bases that match TRBD2. The germline gives CDR1 GTSNPN, CDR2 SVGIG (reference sequence). After removal of 3 bases from V and 2 bases from J, the junction contained 6 bases not matched to a gene. The CDR3 is 15 residues long. This CDR3 reads CAWRGGSYNTGELFF. The CDR3 region has the DNA TGTGCCTGGAGAGGCGGGAGTTACAACACCGGGGAGCTGTTTTTT.

The chain has TRBV6-5 and TRBJ1-1; 7 nucleotides agree with TRBD1. CDR1 and CDR2 from the germline V gene are MNHEY and SVGAGI. Trimming cost V 6 bases and J 1 base; bases outside gene matches: 5. CDR3 length: 14 amino acids. CDR3 nucleotides: TGTGCCAGCAGCCACCGACAGGGGAACACTGAAGCTTTCTTT. Its translation is CASSHRQGNTEAFF.

This chain uses TRBV5-4 with TRBJ2-1, with 11 positions matching TRBD2. With 1 base clipped from V and 4 bases from J, the junction kept 4 bases outside the gene matches. CDR1 is SGHNT and CDR2 is YYREEE in the germline V gene (reference sequence). The CDR3 runs to 16 residues. DNA for the CDR3: TGTGCCAGCAGCTTGACTAGCGGGAGTACATACAATGAGCAGTTCTTC. Protein product: CASSLTSGSTYNEQFF.

This chain joins TRBV6-2 or TRBV6-3 and TRBJ2-5; 7 nucleotides match TRBD1. Germline assignment: CDR1 MNHEY and CDR2 SVGEGT. Trimming at V came to 5 bases and at J to 5 bases, leaving 11 bases not matched to a gene. The CDR3 is 15 amino acids. Here the CDR3 reads CASSQGQEASETQYF. The CDR3 nucleotides are TGTGCCAGCAGTCAAGGACAGGAGGCAAGCGAGACCCAGTACTTC.

The chain is built from TRBV7-9 and TRBJ1-3; D gene ambiguous. Trimming took 1 base from V and 7 from J, leaving 5 bases between them. Germline-derived CDR1 and CDR2 are SEHNR and FQNEAQ (reference sequence). The CDR3 has 12 amino acids. In DNA form, the CDR3 reads TGTGCCAGCAGCTTAGTTCCGAACACCATATATTTT. The encoded protein is CASSLVPNTIYF.

This sequence joins TRBV4-1 and TRBJ2-7, with 7 bases that match TRBD2. CDR1 and CDR2 (germline): MGHRA, YSYEKL. This CDR3 is built from 15 residues. Trimming took 1 base from V and 3 from J; bases not matched to a gene: 6. The CDR3 DNA is TGCGCCAGCAGCCAAGGGGTTAGCGGGTACTACGAGCAGTACTTC. Translated: CASSQGVSGYYEQYF.

The chain combines TRBV6-5 with TRBJ1-5; 7 bases agree with TRBD1. Trimming removed 4 bases from V and 5 bases from J; junction bases left unmatched: 8. The CDR3 extends over 15 amino acids. Per germline, CDR1 MNHEY and CDR2 SVGAGI. The CDR3 is CASSSRATGDQPQHF. For the CDR3, the DNA is TGTGCCAGCAGTTCCCGGGCCACAGGGGATCAGCCCCAGCATTTT.